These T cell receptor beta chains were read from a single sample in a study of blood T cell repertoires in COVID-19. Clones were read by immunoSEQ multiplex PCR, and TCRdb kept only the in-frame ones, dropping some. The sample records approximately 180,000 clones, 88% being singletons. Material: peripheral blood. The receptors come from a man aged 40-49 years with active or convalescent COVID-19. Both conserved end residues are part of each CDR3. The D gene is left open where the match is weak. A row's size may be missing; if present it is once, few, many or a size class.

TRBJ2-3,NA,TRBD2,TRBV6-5,CASNLLAGGPDTQYF,TGTGCCAGCAACCTACTAGCGGGGGGGCCGGATACGCAGTATTTT
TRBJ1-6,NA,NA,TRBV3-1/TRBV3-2,CASSGSSYNSPLHF,TGTGCCAGCAGTGGGAGCTCCTATAATTCACCCCTCCACTTT
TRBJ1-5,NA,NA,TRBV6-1,CASSERKTDSNQPQHF,TGTGCCAGCAGTGAAAGGAAAACAGATAGCAATCAGCCCCAGCATTTT
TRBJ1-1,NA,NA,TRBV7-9,CASRRRDMNTEAFF,TGTGCCAGCAGACGCAGAGACATGAACACTGAAGCTTTCTTT
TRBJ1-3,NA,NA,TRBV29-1,CSALWGGGNTIYF,TGCAGCGCCCTCTGGGGGGGCGGAAACACCATATATTTT
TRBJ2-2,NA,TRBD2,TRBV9,CASSAGQRGINGELFF,TGTGCCAGCAGCGCAGGGCAGCGGGGGATCAACGGGGAGCTGTTTTTT
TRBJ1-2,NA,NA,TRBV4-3,CASSQVGGNYGYTF,TGCGCCAGCAGCCAAGTTGGAGGGAACTATGGCTACACCTTC
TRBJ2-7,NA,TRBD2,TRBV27,CASSSYGGRYEQYF,TGTGCCAGCAGTAGCTACGGGGGGAGGTACGAGCAGTACTTC
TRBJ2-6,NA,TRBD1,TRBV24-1,CATGQGKSGANVLTF,TGTGCCACCGGACAGGGAAAGTCTGGGGCCAACGTCCTGACTTTC
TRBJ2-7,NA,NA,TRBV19,CASSIPGYEQYF,TGTGCCAGTAGTATACCGGGGTACGAGCAGTACTTC
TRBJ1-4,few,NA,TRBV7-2,CASRGQGPEKLFF,TGTGCCAGCAGAGGCCAGGGTCCTGAAAAACTGTTTTTT
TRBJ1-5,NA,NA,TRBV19,CASSILTRGDNQPQHF,TGTGCCAGTAGTATTTTAACCAGGGGCGACAATCAGCCCCAGCATTTT
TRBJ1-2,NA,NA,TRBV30,CAWSPVPANYGYTF,TGTGCCTGGAGTCCTGTCCCAGCTAACTATGGCTACACCTTC
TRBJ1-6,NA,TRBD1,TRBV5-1,CASSFNRGGGSYNSPLHF,TGCGCCAGCAGCTTTAACAGGGGAGGAGGCTCCTATAATTCACCCCTCCACTTT
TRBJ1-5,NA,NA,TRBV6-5,CASSKQGSNQPQHF,TGTGCCAGCAGCAAACAGGGAAGCAATCAGCCCCAGCATTTT
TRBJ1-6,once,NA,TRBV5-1,CASSPGAASYNSPLHF,TGCGCCAGCAGCCCGGGAGCAGCCAGCTATAATTCACCCCTCCACTTT
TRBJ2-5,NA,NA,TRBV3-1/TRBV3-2,CASSQEPTTGTQYF,TGTGCCAGCAGCCAAGAGCCTACCACAGGGACCCAGTACTTC
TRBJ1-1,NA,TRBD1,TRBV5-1,CASSLEGASTEAFF,TGCGCCAGCAGCTTGGAGGGGGCCTCCACTGAAGCTTTCTTT
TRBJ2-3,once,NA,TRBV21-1,CANEATGASTDTQYF,TGTGCCAACGAAGCGACGGGAGCTAGCACAGATACGCAGTATTTT
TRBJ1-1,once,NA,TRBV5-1,CASSSQGLTEAFF,TGCGCCAGCAGCTCACAGGGTTTAACTGAAGCTTTCTTT
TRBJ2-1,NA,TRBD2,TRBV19,CASTPGLAAPTPLFF,TGTGCCAGTACCCCGGGACTAGCGGCCCCGACACCCTTGTTCTTC
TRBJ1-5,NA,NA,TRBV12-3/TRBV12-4,CASREGNQPQHF,TGTGCCAGTAGAGAGGGCAATCAGCCCCAGCATTTT
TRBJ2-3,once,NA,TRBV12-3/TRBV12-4,CASSLAGTQYF,TGTGCCAGCAGTTTAGCGGGCACGCAGTATTTT
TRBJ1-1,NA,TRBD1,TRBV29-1,CSVAPRDREAEAFF,TGCAGCGTGGCGCCGCGGGACAGGGAGGCTGAAGCTTTCTTT
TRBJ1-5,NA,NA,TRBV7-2,CASSLRGENQPQHF,TGTGCCAGCAGCTTACGGGGGGAAAATCAGCCCCAGCATTTT
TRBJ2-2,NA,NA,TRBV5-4,CASRGGARNTGELFF,TGTGCCAGCAGGGGTGGGGCCAGGAACACCGGGGAGCTGTTTTTT
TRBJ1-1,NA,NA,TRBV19,CASSIRVGMNTEAFF,TGTGCCAGTAGTATCCGGGTAGGCATGAACACTGAAGCTTTCTTT
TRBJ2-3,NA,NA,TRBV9,CASSVVAGERDTQYF,TGTGCCAGCAGCGTAGTAGCCGGTGAGCGGGATACGCAGTATTTT
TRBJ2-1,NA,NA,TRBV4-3,CASSQGSSYNEQFF,TGCGCCAGCAGCCAAGGGTCCAGCTACAATGAGCAGTTCTTC
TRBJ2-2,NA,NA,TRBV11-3,CASSLQGISGELFF,TGTGCCAGCAGCTTACAGGGGATTTCGGGGGAGCTGTTTTTT
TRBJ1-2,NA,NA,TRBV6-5,CASAPRGAYGYTF,TGTGCCAGCGCCCCTAGAGGAGCCTATGGCTACACCTTC
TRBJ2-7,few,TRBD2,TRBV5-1,CASSAPTARTSTSGGYYEQYF,TGCGCCAGCAGCGCTCCGACGGCTCGGACTTCAACTAGCGGGGGATACTACGAGCAGTACTTC
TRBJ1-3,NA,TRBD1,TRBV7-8,CASSLRQGASGNTIYF,TGTGCCAGCAGCTTACGACAGGGGGCCTCTGGAAACACCATATATTTT
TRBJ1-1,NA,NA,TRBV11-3,CASSFEGGPYTEAFF,TGTGCCAGCAGCTTCGAGGGTGGACCCTACACTGAAGCTTTCTTT
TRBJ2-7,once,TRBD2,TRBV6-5,CASRLAGGLSYEQYF,TGTGCCAGCAGACTAGCGGGAGGGCTCTCCTACGAGCAGTACTTC
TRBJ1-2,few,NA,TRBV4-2,CASSLQATNYGYTF,TGTGCCAGCAGCCTTCAGGCGACCAACTATGGCTACACCTTC
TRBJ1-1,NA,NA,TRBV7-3,CASSLIPGGSSWGEAFF,TGTGCCAGCAGCTTAATCCCCGGAGGGTCAAGCTGGGGTGAAGCTTTCTTT
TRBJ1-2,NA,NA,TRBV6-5,CASTRGAGLGYTF,TGTGCCAGCACCCGGGGAGCCGGTTTGGGCTACACCTTC
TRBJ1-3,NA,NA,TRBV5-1,CASSTQGVTGNTIYF,TGCGCCAGCAGCACACAAGGGGTGACTGGAAACACCATATATTTT
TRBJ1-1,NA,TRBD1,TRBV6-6,CASSYPGTGGTEAFF,TGTGCCAGCAGTTACCCCGGGACAGGGGGCACTGAAGCTTTCTTT
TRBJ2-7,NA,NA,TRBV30,CAWSSGITYEQYF,TGTGCCTGGAGTTCGGGGATTACCTACGAGCAGTACTTC
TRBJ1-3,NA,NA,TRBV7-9,CASSLTQGNTIYF,TGTGCCAGCAGCTTAACTCAGGGTAACACCATATATTTT
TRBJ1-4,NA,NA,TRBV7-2,CASSSFGGVTNEKLFF,TGTGCCAGCAGCTCCTTTGGGGGGGTCACTAATGAAAAACTGTTTTTT
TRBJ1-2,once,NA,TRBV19,CASSRGGGPPRDGYTF,TGTGCCAGTAGTAGAGGGGGGGGGCCCCCTAGGGATGGCTACACCTTC
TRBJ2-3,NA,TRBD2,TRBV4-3,CASSQDRRGGRDTQYF,TGCGCCAGCAGCCAAGATCGCCGGGGGGGCCGAGATACGCAGTATTTT
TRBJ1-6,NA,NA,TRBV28,CASRPTAVNNSPLHF,TGTGCCAGCAGGCCCACGGCGGTAAATAATTCACCCCTCCACTTT
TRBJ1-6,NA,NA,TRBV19,CASSIVGGNSPLHF,TGTGCCAGTAGTATAGTGGGAGGGAATTCACCCCTCCACTTT
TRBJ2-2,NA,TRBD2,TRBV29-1,CSVGWTSGSTGELFF,TGCAGCGTAGGTTGGACTAGCGGATCAACCGGGGAGCTGTTTTTT
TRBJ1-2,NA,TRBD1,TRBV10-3,CAITAMGQGYGYTF,TGTGCCATCACCGCTATGGGACAGGGCTATGGCTACACCTTC
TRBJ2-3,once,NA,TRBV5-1,CASSSLGGASTDTQYF,TGCGCCAGCAGCTCATTAGGGGGGGCTAGCACAGATACGCAGTATTTT
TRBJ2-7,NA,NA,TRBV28,CASSQGSSYEQYF,TGTGCCAGCAGCCAGGGGTCCTCCTACGAGCAGTACTTC
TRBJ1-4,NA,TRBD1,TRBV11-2,CASSLGQGNEKLFF,TGTGCCAGCAGCTTAGGACAGGGGAATGAAAAACTGTTTTTT
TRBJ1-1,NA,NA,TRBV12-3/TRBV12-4,CASSPQGTEAFF,TGTGCCAGCAGTCCGCAGGGAACTGAAGCTTTCTTT
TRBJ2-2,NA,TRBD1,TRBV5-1,CASSLPLDRGNANTGELFF,TGCGCCAGCAGCTTACCCTTGGACAGGGGAAACGCGAACACCGGGGAGCTGTTTTTT
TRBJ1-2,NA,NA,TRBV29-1,CSVDSGFWGGYTF,TGCAGCGTTGATTCAGGGTTCTGGGGTGGCTACACCTTC
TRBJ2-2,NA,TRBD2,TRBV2,CASSGSGGNPGELFF,TGTGCCAGCAGTGGGTCGGGAGGGAACCCCGGGGAGCTGTTTTTT
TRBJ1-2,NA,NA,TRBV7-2,CASSSSGTLNYGYTF,TGTGCCAGCAGCTCCTCCGGGACACTGAACTATGGCTACACCTTC